The 12 T cell receptor beta chains presented below share a single source sample, sequenced in a study of a mutant IDH1 vaccine in newly diagnosed glioma. Profiled with immunoSEQ multiplex PCR; TCRdb holds only in-frame clones, not every one. The repertoire holds 15,000 to 20,000 clones, with roughly 95% as singletons. As to time point: baseline, week 1 (first vaccination visit). The treatment was: pre-vaccination baseline after standard-of-care therapy. Here the sequenced sample was peripheral blood mononuclear cells (PBMCs), taken from a glioma patient treated with radiotherapy, temozolomide or both. Receptors were obtained from a woman aged 18-30 years with glioma. Some clones in this sample may be carry-over from other donors' samples.

The rearrangement uses TRBV15 and TRBJ2-5; 7 nucleotides align to TRBD2. The DNA matches TRBJ2-7 better at its end, which makes the J call doubtful. CDR1 is LNHNV and CDR2 is YYDKDF in the germline V gene (reference sequence). The CDR3 spans 13 residues. CDR3 residues: CATSSLADYEQYF. The CDR3, as DNA: TGTGCCACCAGCAGTCTAGCGGACTACGAGCAGTACTTC.

Written as DNA, the CDR3 is TGTGCCAGCTCACCACCGCAGGTACCACTAGCCAAAAACATTCAGTACTTC. This encodes CASSPPQVPLAKNIQYF. The chain is built from TRBV18 and TRBJ2-4; D is undetermined. Germline CDR1 reads KGHSH; CDR2 reads LQKENI. V was clipped by 0 bases and J by 0 bases, with 12 bases between them. CDR3 length equals 17 residues.

V and J are TRBV12-5 and TRBJ1-5, with TRBD1 identical over 9 bases. The CDR3 runs 15 residues. The V segment lost 0 bases and the J segment 6 bases; nucleotides outside the gene matches: 3. The germline gives CDR1 LGHNT, CDR2 FRNRAP. As DNA, the CDR3 is TGTGCTAGTGGTTTGGTAACAGGGGGCAGTCAGCCCCAGCATTTT. Translating it yields CASGLVTGGSQPQHF.

The V and J genes are TRBV7-2 and TRBJ2-7; tentative D call: TRBD2 (6 bases). In germline, CDR1 is SGHTA, CDR2 FQGNSA. V was pared by 2 bases and J by 4 bases, with 9 bases between. This CDR3 region has 13 residues. This CDR3 reads CASSLRGGYEQYF. As DNA, the CDR3 is TGTGCCAGCAGCTTAAGGGGAGGATACGAGCAGTACTTC.

The V gene is TRBV13, the J gene TRBJ2-7; 12 nucleotides agree with TRBD2. CDR3 length: 14 residues. Per the germline V gene, CDR1 is PRHDT and CDR2 is FYEKMQ (reference sequence). Trimming removed 0 bases from V and 7 bases from J; junction bases left unmatched: 1. CDR3 DNA: TGTGCCAGCAGCTTAGGTGGACTAGCGGGAGAGCAGTACTTC. Translating it yields CASSLGGLAGEQYF.

The V call is TRBV5-1, the J call TRBJ1-3; the match to TRBD1 covers 12 bases. After removal of 4 bases from V and 3 bases from J, the junction contained 5 bases not matched to a gene. Germline assignment: CDR1 SGHRS and CDR2 YFSETQ. The CDR3 runs to 16 residues. In nucleotides, the CDR3 is TGCGCCAGCAGCGAGGGACAGGGGGCGTTTGGAAACACCATATATTTT. Amino acids: CASSEGQGAFGNTIYF. Drawing the rest from reference TRBV5-1 and TRBJ1-3, the complete variable domain is KAGVTQTPRYLIKTRGQQVTLSCSPISGHRSVSWYQQTPGQGLQFLFEYFSETQRNKGNFPGRFSGRQFSNSRSEMNVSTLELGDSALYLCASSEGQGAFGNTIYFGEGSWLTVV.

This clone was seen only once. The chain is built from TRBV19 and TRBJ1-1; 8 bases are shared with TRBD1. Trimming cost V 8 bases and J 3 bases; bases outside gene matches: 8. Per germline, CDR1 LNHDA and CDR2 SQIVND (reference sequence). The length of the CDR3 is 14 residues. The CDR3: CASRGTGGYTEAFF. The CDR3 nucleotides read TGTGCCAGTCGGGGGACAGGTGGGTACACTGAAGCTTTCTTT. Supplemented by reference TRBV19 and TRBJ1-1, the full variable domain reads DGGITQSPKYLFRKEGQNVTLSCEQNLNHDAMYWYRQDPGQGLRLIYYSQIVNDFQKGDIAEGYSVSREKKESFPLTVTSAQKNPTAFYLCASRGTGGYTEAFFGQGTRLTVV.

This clone occurred once. The J gene is TRBJ2-1, the V gene TRBV27; 7 nucleotides match TRBD2. CDR3 length: 16 residues. Trimming removed 0 bases from V and 4 bases from J; junction bases left unmatched: 6. Germline CDR1 and CDR2: MNHEY and SMNVEV (reference sequence). CDR3 sequence reads: CASSLSSGGKYNEQFF. CDR3 nucleotides: TGTGCCAGCAGTTTATCCTCCGGGGGGAAATACAATGAGCAGTTCTTC.

This chain links TRBV27 with TRBJ2-7, with TRBD1 matching over 7 bases. The germline gives CDR1 MNHEY, CDR2 SMNVEV (reference sequence). J lost 0 bases, V lost 4 bases, and 6 bases had no gene match. This CDR3 contains 15 residues. CDR3 sequence reads: CASSSRQGSSYEQYF. CDR3 in DNA: TGTGCCAGCAGTTCTAGACAGGGTAGCTCCTACGAGCAGTACTTC.

The J gene is TRBJ2-7, the V gene TRBV6-1; D not certain. The CDR3 has 15 residues. V lost 2 bases and J lost 2, with 13 bases in between. Germline CDR1 is MNHNS and CDR2 is SASEGT. CDR3 coding DNA: TGTGCCAGCAGTGAATCAACCGGCGGAACCTACGAGCAGTACTTC. Translation: CASSESTGGTYEQYF.

The rearrangement links TRBV18 to TRBJ2-3, with 10 positions matching TRBD2. This CDR3 is 16 amino acids long. V was clipped by 2 bases and J by 4 bases; unmatched bases: 6. Per germline, CDR1 KGHSH and CDR2 LQKENI. CDR3 nucleotides: TGTGCCAGCTCACCATTACCCAGCGGGGGGGCAGATACGCAGTATTTT. Protein sequence: CASSPLPSGGADTQYF.

This chain connects TRBV30 to TRBJ1-1, with D tentatively TRBD1 (5 bases). The CDR3 has 13 residues. The germline V gene has CDR1 GTSNPN and CDR2 SVGIG (reference sequence). Trimming took 1 base from V and 10 from J, leaving 16 bases between them. Here the CDR3 DNA reads TGTGCCTGGAGTGCGGACACGGGAACGGGAGCTTTCTTT. It yields the protein CAWSADTGTGAFF.